A single T cell receptor (beta chain) is shown here with its context. The CDR3 loop spans 16 amino acids. Germline-derived CDR1 and CDR2 are KGHDR and SFDVKD. Trimming pared 2 bases from V and 2 bases from J, leaving 12 bases between. This sample was included in a study of blood T cell repertoires in COVID-19. About the study: Spain, Italy and the United States supplied samples that represented acute and convalescent COVID-19. In each case, the material was cDNA or gDNA derived from T cells, B-cell-depleted T cells, or PBMCs.

Authors' methods: Quantification of nucleated cells was approximated via reference gene primer amplification. Some clones are missing from TCRdb's copy, which holds only in-frame ones; the method was immunoSEQ multiplex PCR. Clone size and the V and J calls come from that table; the DNA yielded D and trimming. The table has approximately 290,000 clones, about 85% seen once. Seattle patients were enrolled during active infection and followed longitudinally. The chain combines TRBV24-1 with TRBJ1-5; the D gene is possibly TRBD1 (5 bases). The sample comprised peripheral blood. The source is a human donor with COVID-19, enrolled during active disease. The donor label of this sample is uncertain. CDR3 in amino acids: CATSDSAGRGNQPQHF. In DNA form, the CDR3 reads TGTGCCACCAGTGATTCGGCGGGACGAGGCAATCAGCCCCAGCATTTT.